This TCR beta chain emerged from a study of CDR3 diversity in severe acne. TCRdb ran MiXCR on the PCR reads and lists one entry per CDR3 protein. The data contain approximately 90,000 distinct CDR3 sequences, roughly half of them seen just once; the ten biggest clones take up around 10%. The ends lost 1 base at V and 7 bases at J; junction bases unmatched: 2. Germline assignment: CDR1 DFQATT and CDR2 SNEGSKA (reference sequence). There are 12 residues in the CDR3. The receptor was isolated from a male donor in good health, serving as a control. The chain has TRBV20-1 and TRBJ1-2, with 8 bases aligning to TRBD1. Sequencing was carried out using blood. The chain's CDR3 is CSARGGTGGYTF. The CDR3 bases are TGCAGTGCTAGAGGGGGGACAGGTGGCTACACCTTC.